A selection of T cell receptor beta chains follows, all from one sample in a study of response to subunit inactivated influenza vaccine. TCRdb recomputed calls from the RT-PCR reads with MiXCR, one row per CDR3 protein. Among over 800,000 distinct CDR3 sequences listed, 21% were seen once. The input for sequencing was PBMCs from blood, taken 5 days after vaccination. The receptors were sampled from a middle-aged man who received an inactivated influenza vaccine. Both conserved end residues are part of each CDR3. D genes are given only for firm matches. For some rows the clone size is stated as once, few or many, or as a class when expanded; others skip it.

J gene	clone size	V gene	CDR3 length	D gene	CDR3 protein	CDR3 DNA
TRBJ2-1	-	TRBV20-1	13	-	CSARDQPHNEQFF	TGCAGTGCAAGGGATCAGCCCCACAATGAGCAGTTCTTC
TRBJ1-1	few	TRBV12-3/TRBV12-4	13	-	CASSPRPGIEAFF	TGTGCCAGCAGTCCTCGCCCCGGGATTGAAGCTTTCTTT
TRBJ2-7	many	TRBV20-1	11	-	CSYDGAYEQYF	TGCAGTTACGACGGAGCGTACGAGCAGTACTTC
TRBJ2-6	few	TRBV20-1	16	TRBD1	CRPGTAKPSGANVLTF	TGCAGGCCCGGGACAGCCAAACCCTCTGGGGCCAACGTCCTGACTTTC
TRBJ1-2	-	TRBV5-1	15	-	CASSLGPGFGSGYTF	TGCGCCAGCAGCTTGGGTCCGGGGTTCGGCTCTGGCTACACCTTC
TRBJ1-1	-	TRBV20-1	12	-	CSAGASNTEAFF	TGCAGTGCAGGGGCCTCGAACACTGAAGCTTTCTTT
TRBJ2-3	once	TRBV7-8	15	-	CATVAREGITDTQYF	TGTGCAACAGTTGCTCGGGAAGGAATCACAGATACGCAGTATTTT
TRBJ2-1	-	TRBV7-2	12	-	CASSSTRNEQFF	TGTGCCAGCAGCTCTACTAGGAATGAGCAGTTCTTC
TRBJ2-4	-	TRBV10-3	16	TRBD2	CAISGTSGMAKNIQYF	TGTGCCATCAGTGGGACTAGCGGGATGGCCAAAAACATTCAGTACTTC
TRBJ2-1	-	TRBV4-1	16	-	CASSQAGTGLVNEQFF	TGCGCCAGCAGCCAAGCAGGCACGGGGTTGGTAAATGAGCAGTTCTTC